Below, 4 T cell receptor beta chains from the same sample are listed, as sequenced in a study of OX40 agonist ivuxolimab in advanced cancers. The protocol was immunoSEQ multiplex PCR, while the TCRdb copy is restricted to in-frame clones and leaves out a portion. This sample has about 79,000 clones; about 94% occur once, and the top ten carry around 10%. The sequencing here drew on CD4+ or CD8+ T cells sorted from blood, taken in a trial of the OX40 agonist ivuxolimab. These TCRs come from an adult with an advanced solid tumor such as melanoma, head and neck, liver or kidney cancer.

V gene TRBV11-2 combines with J gene TRBJ2-3; perhaps TRBD1 as D (5 bases). Deletions cut 3 bases from V and 1 base from J, with 8 bases between. There are 14 residues in the CDR3. Germline V gives CDR1 SGHAT, CDR2 FQNNGV. CDR3 sequence (DNA): TGTGCCAGCAGCTTTCAGGGCGGCACAGATACGCAGTATTTT. Amino acids: CASSFQGGTDTQYF.

This clone was seen just once. This chain links TRBV7-3 with TRBJ1-1; 7 bases are a match to TRBD1. Unmatched junction bases numbered 8, after V lost 1 base and J lost 0 bases. The germline V gene encodes CDR1 SGHTA and CDR2 FQGTGA. This CDR3 region has 17 residues. Here the CDR3 DNA reads TGTGCCAGCAGCTTAAGTACAGGGGCCCTCATGAACACTGAAGCTTTCTTT. Encoded protein: CASSLSTGALMNTEAFF.

The chain joins TRBV19 to TRBJ2-7, with D perhaps matching TRBD2 (5 bases). Trimming removed 8 bases at V and 3 bases at J, with 17 bases between. The length of the CDR3 is 14 residues. Germline V gene lookup returns CDR1 LNHDA and CDR2 SQIVND (reference sequence). The CDR3 nucleotides read TGTGCCAGTTCCTCCTCCGCGGGCGGCTACGAGCAGTACTTC. As protein: CASSSSAGGYEQYF.

This clone was found once. The chain couples TRBV7-9 to TRBJ2-2; D uncertain. Germline CDR1 SEHNR, CDR2 FQNEAQ (reference sequence). The CDR3 has 16 amino acids. V lost 4 bases and J lost 0, with 12 bases in between. The CDR3 spells CASSSQTATNTGELFF. The CDR3 DNA sequence: TGTGCCAGCAGCTCCCAGACGGCCACGAACACCGGGGAGCTGTTTTTT.